This TCR beta chain was sequenced in a study of early T cells in non-severe SARS-CoV-2 infection. This clonotype was seen only a few times. This CDR3 comprises 16 residues. Trimming took off 1 base at V and 3 bases at J, with 16 bases between the two ends. Germline V CDR1 and CDR2: MNHNS, SASEGT. TCRdb re-derived calls from the 5' RACE reads in MiXCR, one entry per CDR3 protein. The data contain over 70,000 distinct CDR3 sequences, approximately 15% of them singletons. The receptor was isolated from an adult who was a healthcare worker with PCR-confirmed SARS-CoV-2 infection or an uninfected control (not recorded which). Sequencing was done on a sample of whole blood. The V and J genes are TRBV6-1 and TRBJ2-7; perhaps D is TRBD1 or TRBD2 (5 bases each). CDR3 DNA sequence: TGTGCCAGCAGTGAAGAACAGGAGGTGGACGGCTACGAGCAGTACTTC. As protein: CASSEEQEVDGYEQYF.